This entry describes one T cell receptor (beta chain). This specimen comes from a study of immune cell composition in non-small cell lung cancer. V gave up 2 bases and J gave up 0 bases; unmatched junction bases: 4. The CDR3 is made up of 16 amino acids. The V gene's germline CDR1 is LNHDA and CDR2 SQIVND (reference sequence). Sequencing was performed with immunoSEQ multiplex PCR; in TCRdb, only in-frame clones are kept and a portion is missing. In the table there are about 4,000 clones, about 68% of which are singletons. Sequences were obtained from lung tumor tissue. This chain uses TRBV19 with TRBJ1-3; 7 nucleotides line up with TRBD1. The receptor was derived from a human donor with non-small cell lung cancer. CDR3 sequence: CASSISWDSSGNTIYF. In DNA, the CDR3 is TGTGCCAGTAGTATATCTTGGGACAGCTCTGGAAACACCATATATTTT.